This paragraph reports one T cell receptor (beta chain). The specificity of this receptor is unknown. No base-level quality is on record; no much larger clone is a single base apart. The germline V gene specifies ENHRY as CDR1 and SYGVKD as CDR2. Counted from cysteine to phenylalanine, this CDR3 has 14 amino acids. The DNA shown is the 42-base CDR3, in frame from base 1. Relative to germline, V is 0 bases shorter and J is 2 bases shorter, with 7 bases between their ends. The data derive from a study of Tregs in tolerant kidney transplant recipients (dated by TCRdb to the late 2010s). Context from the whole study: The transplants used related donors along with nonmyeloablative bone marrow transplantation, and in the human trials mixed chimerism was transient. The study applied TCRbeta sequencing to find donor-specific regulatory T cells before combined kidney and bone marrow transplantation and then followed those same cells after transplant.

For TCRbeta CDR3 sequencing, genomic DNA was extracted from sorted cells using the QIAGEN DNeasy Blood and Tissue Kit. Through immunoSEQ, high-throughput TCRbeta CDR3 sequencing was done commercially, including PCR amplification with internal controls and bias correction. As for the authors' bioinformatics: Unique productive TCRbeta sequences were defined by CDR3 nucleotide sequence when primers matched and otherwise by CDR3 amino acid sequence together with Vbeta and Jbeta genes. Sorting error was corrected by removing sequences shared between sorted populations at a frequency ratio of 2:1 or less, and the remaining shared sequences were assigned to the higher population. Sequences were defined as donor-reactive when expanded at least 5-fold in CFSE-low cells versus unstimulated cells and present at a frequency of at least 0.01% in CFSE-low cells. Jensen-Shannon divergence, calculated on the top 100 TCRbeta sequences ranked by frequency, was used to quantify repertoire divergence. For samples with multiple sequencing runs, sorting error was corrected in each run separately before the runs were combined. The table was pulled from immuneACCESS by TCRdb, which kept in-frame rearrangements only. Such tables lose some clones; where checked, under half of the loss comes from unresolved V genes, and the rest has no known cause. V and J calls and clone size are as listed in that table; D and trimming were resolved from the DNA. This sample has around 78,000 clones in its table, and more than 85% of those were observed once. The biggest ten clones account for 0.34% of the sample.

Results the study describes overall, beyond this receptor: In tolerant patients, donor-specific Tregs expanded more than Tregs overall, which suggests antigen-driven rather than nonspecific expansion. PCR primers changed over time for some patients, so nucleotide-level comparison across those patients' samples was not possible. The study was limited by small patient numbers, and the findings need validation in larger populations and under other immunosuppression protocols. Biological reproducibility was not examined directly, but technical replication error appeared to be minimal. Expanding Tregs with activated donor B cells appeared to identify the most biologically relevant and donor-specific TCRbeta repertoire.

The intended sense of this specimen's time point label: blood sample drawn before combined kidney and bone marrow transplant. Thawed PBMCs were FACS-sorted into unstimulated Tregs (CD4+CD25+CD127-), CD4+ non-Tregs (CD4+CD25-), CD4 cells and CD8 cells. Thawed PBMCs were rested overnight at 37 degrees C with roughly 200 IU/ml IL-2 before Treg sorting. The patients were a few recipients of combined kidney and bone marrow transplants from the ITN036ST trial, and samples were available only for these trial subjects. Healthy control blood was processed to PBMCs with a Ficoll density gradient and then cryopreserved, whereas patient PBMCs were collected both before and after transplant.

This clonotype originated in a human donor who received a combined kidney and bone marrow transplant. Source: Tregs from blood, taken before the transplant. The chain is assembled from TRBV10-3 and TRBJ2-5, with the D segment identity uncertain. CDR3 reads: CAISESATQETQYF. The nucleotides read TGTGCCATCAGTGAGTCGGCCACACAAGAGACCCAGTACTTC.